The source of this T cell receptor (beta chain) is a study of beta chain features in type 1 diabetes. General study results and limits: Any HLA type influence on TCRB rearrangement was left unresolved here. People with Type 1 diabetes carried modestly yet significantly shorter TCRB CDR3s in all four CD4+ subsets.

CDR1 and CDR2 (germline): MNHEY, SMNVEV (reference sequence). This CDR3 is 13 amino acids long. Trimming cost V 2 bases and J 5 bases, with 9 bases left between them. This clone was observed a handful of times. The antigen is not known. All of the isolated RNA was reverse transcribed, so expressed TCRB transcripts were sequenced. The average read count of naive, central memory and regulatory T cell samples was some 3.9 million. Profiling relied on immunoSEQ multiplex PCR, and the TCRdb table lists in-frame clones only, not all of them. The data contain 150,000 to 180,000 clones, around 10% of them singletons.

Sequencing was carried out using central memory CD4+ T cells from blood. The chain joins TRBV27 to TRBJ1-1; D not resolved. This receptor was identified in a man aged 25-45 years with type 1 diabetes. CDR3 DNA sequence: TGTGCCAGCAGTTTAGAGGGAAGTACTGAAGCTTTCTTT. It specifies CASSLEGSTEAFF.